Listed here are 26 T cell receptor beta chains from one sample, sequenced in a study of blood T cell repertoires in COVID-19. Here immunoSEQ multiplex PCR was the method, and the copy in TCRdb shows in-frame clones only, minus some. The data show 200,000 to 250,000 clones, with 86% seen just once and approximately 2.8% held by the top ten. Sequencing was carried out using PBMCs or T cells enriched from blood (not recorded which). The receptors stem from a woman aged 45-60 years in a cohort exposed to, infected with or recovered from COVID-19 (not recorded which).

The genes are TRBV20-1 and TRBJ2-1; D is possibly TRBD1 (7 bases). V was clipped by 3 bases and J by 7 bases, with 16 bases between them. Germline CDR1 reads DFQATT; CDR2 reads SNEGSKA (reference sequence). CDR3 length: 14 residues. The DNA of the CDR3 is TGCAGTGCTAGTGGTCCGACAGGGAGGAATGAGCAGTTCTTC. This translates into CSASGPTGRNEQFF.

J is TRBJ1-6 and V is TRBV2; 11 nucleotides line up with TRBD1. The CDR3 extends over 14 amino acids. Germline trimming cut 6 bases from V and 8 bases from J; bases unmatched to any gene: 3. In germline, CDR1 is SNHLY, CDR2 FYNNEI. Here the CDR3 DNA reads TGTGCCAGCAGCCAGGGACAGGGGGATTCACCCCTCCACTTT. Amino acids: CASSQGQGDSPLHF.

This clone was seen a few times. V is TRBV6-1 and J is TRBJ1-5, with D perhaps TRBD1 (5 bases). This CDR3 has 16 residues. Trimming stripped 1 base from V and 4 bases from J, with 14 bases between. Germline-derived CDR1 and CDR2 are MNHNS and SASEGT. DNA for the CDR3: TGTGCCAGCAGTGAAGATCCGGACAAGGTTAATCAGCCCCAGCATTTT. Protein sequence: CASSEDPDKVNQPQHF.

The V gene is TRBV21-1, the J gene TRBJ2-5; TRBD1 reflects the table's D call only, with no check against the DNA. TRBV21-1 is a pseudogene segment. The CDR3 contains 16 residues. The CDR3 spells CASSKQTGWEQETQYF. DNA for the CDR3: TGTGCCAGCAGCAAACAGACAGGGTGGGAGCAAGAGACCCAGTACTTC.

The CDR3 region has the DNA TGCGCCAGCAGCTTGGCCGGGACTAGCGGGGGGGCCTCCTACGAGCAGTACTTC. The encoded protein is CASSLAGTSGGASYEQYF. The chain couples TRBV5-1 to TRBJ2-7; 16 bases map to TRBD2. The CDR3 runs 18 residues. Trimming cost V 0 bases and J 0 bases; bases outside gene matches: 3. Per the germline V gene, CDR1 is SGHRS and CDR2 is YFSETQ. The full variable domain, its missing parts supplied by reference TRBV5-1 and TRBJ2-7, is KAGVTQTPRYLIKTRGQQVTLSCSPISGHRSVSWYQQTPGQGLQFLFEYFSETQRNKGNFPGRFSGRQFSNSRSEMNVSTLELGDSALYLCASSLAGTSGGASYEQYFGPGTRLTVT.

This rearrangement joins TRBV4-1 to TRBJ2-7; 9 bases agree with TRBD1. The length of the CDR3 is 16 residues. Trimming cost V 3 bases and J 0 bases; bases outside gene matches: 6. CDR1 and CDR2 (germline): MGHRA, YSYEKL. The CDR3 DNA is TGCGCCAGCAGCCACGGTGGGACAGGGAGCTCCTACGAGCAGTACTTC. Its translation: CASSHGGTGSSYEQYF.

Only one count was recorded for this clone. The chain links TRBV4-2 to TRBJ2-2, with 7 bases matching TRBD1. The CDR3 has 15 amino acids. Trimming at V came to 0 bases and at J to 8 bases, leaving 6 bases not matched to a gene. Germline CDR1 reads LGHNA; CDR2 reads YNFKEQ. The DNA of the CDR3 is TGTGCCAGCAGCCAAGAGGGGGACAGAAGGGGGGAGCTGTTTTTT. It codes for CASSQEGDRRGELFF.

This clone was found a few times. This sequence joins TRBV6-6 and TRBJ2-2; D remains unclear. The CDR3 contains 11 residues. CDR1 MNHNY and CDR2 SVGAGI come from the germline V gene (reference sequence). The V end lost 8 bases, the J end lost 9 bases, and 10 bases lay between the germline ends. The CDR3 DNA follows: TGTGCCAGCCAAGCTAAATGGGAGCTGTTTTTT. Translation gives CASQAKWELFF.

This clone was picked up one time. The V gene is TRBV5-1, the J gene TRBJ1-2; no clear D gene. This CDR3 region has 12 residues. Looked up from germline, CDR1 is SGHRS and CDR2 is YFSETQ. Trimming cost V 4 bases and J 1 base, with 5 bases left between them. CDR3 bases: TGCGCCAGCAGCCGCGATAACTATGGCTACACCTTC. Its protein product is CASSRDNYGYTF.

The chain has TRBV7-2 and TRBJ2-3; weak D call: TRBD2 (5 bases). The V end was cut by 0 bases, the J end by 5 bases, with 18 bases between. Germline V gene data show CDR1 as SGHTA and CDR2 as FQGNSA. The CDR3 spans 17 residues. The CDR3 DNA reads as TGTGCCAGCAGCTTAGCTATCCGGGGTGGAGGAGAAGATACGCAGTATTTT. It specifies CASSLAIRGGGEDTQYF.

V usage is TRBV7-2 and J usage is TRBJ2-5; weak D call: TRBD2 (5 bases). The germline CDR1 and CDR2 sequences are SGHTA and FQGNSA. This CDR3 spans 15 amino acids. V lost 4 bases to trimming and J lost 0 bases, with 12 bases between them. The CDR3 region has the DNA TGTGCCAGCAGCTCAAAACCGGGATACCAAGAGACCCAGTACTTC. Its protein is CASSSKPGYQETQYF. Filled out from reference TRBV7-2 and TRBJ2-5, the complete variable domain reads GAGVSQSPSNKVTEKGKDVELRCDPISGHTALYWYRQSLGQGLEFLIYFQGNSAPDKSGLPSDRFSAERTGGSVSTLTIQRTQQEDSAVYLCASSSKPGYQETQYFGPGTRLLVL.

J is TRBJ2-5 and V is TRBV3-1 (or the pseudogene TRBV3-2), with TRBD1 identical over 9 bases. Looked up from germline, CDR1 is LGHDT and CDR2 is YNNKEL (reference sequence). The CDR3 runs 15 residues. J lost 4 bases, V lost 5 bases, and 8 bases had no gene match. CDR3 in amino acids: CASSSGTGKGETQYF. The CDR3 coding sequence is TGTGCCAGCAGCAGTGGGACAGGGAAGGGAGAGACCCAGTACTTC.

This clone came up a few times. The chain is built from TRBV16 and TRBJ1-5; tentative D call: TRBD1 (5 bases). Germline lookup yields CDR1 KGHSY and CDR2 FQNENV. V was clipped by 3 bases and J by 0 bases, with 18 bases between them. This CDR3 has 18 residues. CDR3 residues: CASSHGGSGSISNQPQHF. CDR3 bases: TGTGCCAGCAGCCACGGGGGGTCAGGCTCTATTAGCAATCAGCCCCAGCATTTT.

CDR3 sequence (DNA): TGTGCCAGCAGTCCTTCCCCCGGGACAGTTGGCTACACCTTC. It encodes CASSPSPGTVGYTF. This chain connects TRBV28 to TRBJ1-2, with 7 bases fitting TRBD1. The junction had 10 bases not matched to a gene; V was cut back by 5 bases and J by 7 bases. The germline CDR1 and CDR2 sequences are MDHEN and SYDVKM. The CDR3 is 14 amino acids.

The rearrangement links TRBV19 to TRBJ2-2, with 8 bases lining up with TRBD1. The V gene end was trimmed by 3 bases and the J gene end by 7 bases; junction bases not matched to a gene: 7. CDR1 and CDR2 from the germline V gene are LNHDA and SQIVND (reference sequence). The CDR3 runs 15 residues. The CDR3 DNA follows: TGTGCCAGTAGTATGCAGGGGGCGCGGGGCGGGGAGCTGTTTTTT. This gives the protein CASSMQGARGGELFF.

The chain links TRBV14 to TRBJ2-3; 13 positions match TRBD2. CDR1 and CDR2 (germline): SGHDN, FVKESK. The CDR3 contains 16 residues. Trimming at V came to 3 bases and at J to 1 base, leaving 1 base not matched to a gene. This chain's CDR3 is CASSHTSGGGTDTQYF. The DNA of the CDR3 is TGTGCCAGCAGCCATACTAGCGGGGGGGGCACAGATACGCAGTATTTT.

This chain uses TRBV11-2 with TRBJ1-4; TRBD1 matches 8 bases. The germline V gene has CDR1 SGHAT and CDR2 FQNNGV. The CDR3 runs 17 residues. V dropped 4 bases and J dropped 5; count of bases not matched to a gene: 12. Written as DNA, the CDR3 is TGTGCCAGCAGCTCCACAGTTGCGGGACAGGTGAATGAAAAACTGTTTTTT. It specifies CASSSTVAGQVNEKLFF.

The chain has TRBV6-2 or TRBV6-3 and TRBJ2-3; the D gene is possibly TRBD1 (5 bases). Deletions cut 4 bases from V and 2 bases from J, with 10 bases between. Germline V lookup: CDR1 MNHEY, CDR2 SVGEGT. CDR3 length equals 14 residues. The DNA for the CDR3 is TGTGCCAGCAGTTCCTGGACATCCACAGATACGCAGTATTTT. Translating it yields CASSSWTSTDTQYF.

J is TRBJ1-1 and V is TRBV5-1; 10 nucleotides align to TRBD1. Germline V gives CDR1 SGHRS, CDR2 YFSETQ. V lost 5 bases and J lost 4; bases outside the gene matches: 5. The CDR3 runs 14 residues. The CDR3 DNA follows: TGCGCCAGCAGTTGGGACAGGGGTAGCACTGAAGCTTTCTTT. It is translated as CASSWDRGSTEAFF.

The chain uses TRBV27 and TRBJ2-7; D perhaps matches TRBD1 (5 bases). The V gene's germline CDR1 is MNHEY and CDR2 SMNVEV (reference sequence). The CDR3 is 15 residues long. V lost 1 base and J lost 0, with 10 bases in between. CDR3 sequence reads: CASSLWGQSSYEQYF. Written as DNA, the CDR3 is TGTGCCAGCAGTTTATGGGGCCAATCCTCCTACGAGCAGTACTTC.

The chain combines TRBV7-2 with TRBJ1-1; D not certain. V was trimmed by 7 bases and J by 1 base, leaving 19 bases between them. In germline, CDR1 is SGHTA, CDR2 FQGNSA. The CDR3 is 16 amino acids. In DNA, the CDR3 is TGTGCCAGCAAAACACGCGGTGGAAGTACGAACACTGAAGCTTTCTTT. The encoded protein is CASKTRGGSTNTEAFF.

The chain links TRBV5-1 to TRBJ2-5, with TRBD1 identical over 10 bases. Per germline, CDR1 SGHRS and CDR2 YFSETQ. J gave up 4 bases and V 0 bases, and 9 bases lay outside the gene matches. This CDR3 contains 17 residues. The CDR3 coding sequence is TGCGCCAGCAGCTTGGTTCTACGGACAGGGGGGGGAGAGACCCAGTACTTC. Its translation: CASSLVLRTGGGETQYF.

The V call is TRBV4-3, the J call TRBJ2-7, with a weak D call TRBD1 (6 bases). CDR3 size: 15 residues. The V end lost 5 bases, the J end lost 3 bases, and 17 bases lay between the germline ends. Germline V gene sequence: CDR1 LGHNA, CDR2 YSLEER. CDR3 coding DNA: TGCGCCAGCAGCGAACGCCGGGACACCGACTACGAGCAGTACTTC. As protein: CASSERRDTDYEQYF.

This clone was counted between two and nine times. The chain joins TRBV24-1 to TRBJ1-1; TRBD1 agrees at 10 bases. CDR1 and CDR2 from the germline V gene are KGHDR and SFDVKD. V lost 8 bases to trimming and J lost 5 bases; unmatched junction nucleotides: 4. CDR3 length: 13 amino acids. CDR3 DNA sequence: TGTGCCACCAAAAGGACAGGGGGGACTGAAGCTTTCTTT. Translated, it gives CATKRTGGTEAFF.

This sequence joins TRBV15 and TRBJ2-6; TRBD1 is a possible D gene (6 bases). The CDR3 totals 17 residues. Trimming took off 3 bases at V and 4 bases at J, with 16 bases between the two ends. Germline V gene sequence: CDR1 LNHNV, CDR2 YYDKDF (reference sequence). CDR3 sequence (DNA): TGTGCCACCAGCAGGAGATTACAGGGATCAGGGGCCAACGTCCTGACTTTC. Its protein product is CATSRRLQGSGANVLTF.

J is TRBJ2-2 and V is TRBV19; 8 bases fit TRBD1. The CDR3 length is 15 residues. CDR1 is LNHDA, CDR2 SQIVND, per germline (reference sequence). V lost 6 bases, J lost 5 bases, and 8 bases stayed unmatched. CDR3 protein: CASRSQGARTGELFF. CDR3 nucleotides: TGTGCCAGTAGGTCGCAGGGGGCTAGGACCGGGGAGCTGTTTTTT.